The 2 T cell receptor beta chains presented below share a single source sample, sequenced in a study of cytomegalovirus exposure and HLA in healthy donors (TCRdb year 2017). The protocol used for the library was the immunoSEQ multiplex PCR assay. TCRdb stores this immuneACCESS table with in-frame sequences only. Part of the clones is absent; in the studies checked, under half of the shortfall reflects unresolved V genes, and no reason is known for the rest. The sample table shows 250,000 to 300,000 clones, and 90% are seen once. The ten largest clones represent around 0.34% of the sample. The sample was PBMCs. These receptors were obtained from a woman aged 18-35 years in good health and CMV-seronegative.

The chain has TRBV11-2 and TRBJ2-7; no reliable D call. The V gene's germline CDR1 is SGHAT and CDR2 FQNNGV. The CDR3 is made up of 15 amino acids. V dropped 3 bases and J dropped 6 bases, with 18 bases sitting between them. This CDR3 reads CASSFPGYLKIEQYF. The CDR3 region has the DNA TGTGCCAGCAGCTTCCCCGGGTACCTAAAAATCGAGCAGTACTTC.

The chain carries TRBV19 and TRBJ1-5; 9 bases agree with TRBD1. With V trimmed by 4 bases and J by 0 bases, 4 bases remained unmatched. CDR3 length: 16 amino acids. CDR1 and CDR2 (germline): LNHDA, SQIVND (reference sequence). The CDR3 DNA reads TGTGCCAGTAGTACCGGACAGGGGAATAGCAATCAGCCCCAGCATTTT. The encoded protein is CASSTGQGNSNQPQHF. Full variable domain (rest looked up from reference TRBV19 and TRBJ1-5): DGGITQSPKYLFRKEGQNVTLSCEQNLNHDAMYWYRQDPGQGLRLIYYSQIVNDFQKGDIAEGYSVSREKKESFPLTVTSAQKNPTAFYLCASSTGQGNSNQPQHFGDGTRLSIL.